Here is one T cell receptor beta chain with its context. The antigen is unknown. The sample belongs to a study of regulatory T cells in long-lasting Graves disease. Overall study: Graves' disease counted as persistent after over 5 years of antithyroid drugs with positive TSH receptor antibodies. Study-level findings and limits: With persistent disease, TRBV28, TRBJ1-2 and TRBJ2-5 were the favored segments. Persistent patients shared more public clonotypes (under 3,000) than newly diagnosed patients (966).

Germline V gene data show CDR1 as MNHEY and CDR2 as SVGEGT. V lost 2 bases and J 5 bases, leaving 10 bases between the germline ends. The length of the CDR3 is 13 residues. Construction of the TCR beta libraries employed iRepertoire HTBI primers in conjunction with Arm-PCR of CDR3 regions. One entry per CDR3 protein, called by TCRdb with MiXCR from the multiplex PCR reads. The table records 310,000 or so distinct CDR3 sequences, 20% of them present only once. Time point defined: persistent/refractory GD, antithyroid drugs over 5 years with positive TRAb. Researchers made the TCR library from RNA that was extracted from PBMCs.

V gene TRBV6-2 or TRBV6-3 combines with J gene TRBJ2-7; D not resolved. This clonotype originated in a female donor with Graves disease. The specimen comprised peripheral blood mononuclear cells (PBMCs), sampled when the disease was refractory, from a patient treated with antithyroid drugs. CDR3 coding DNA: TGTGCCAGCAGTTACAACGCCGTAAACGAGCAGTACTTC. It encodes CASSYNAVNEQYF.